This TCR beta chain was captured by sequencing in a study of patients and donors after allogeneic stem cell transplantation. This CDR3 has 16 amino acids. Germline V gene lookup returns CDR1 SGHRS and CDR2 YFSETQ. V dropped 0 bases and J dropped 4 bases, with 16 bases sitting between them. This clonotype was detected only once. A single record per CDR3 protein comes from TCRdb applying MiXCR to the RT-PCR reads. In the table there are about 160,000 distinct CDR3 sequences, 24% of which are singletons. This chain uses TRBV5-1 with TRBJ1-1; D remains unclear. The origin of this receptor is a human donor who was either an allogeneic HSCT recipient or a stem cell or donor lymphocyte infusion donor (not recorded which). It is not recorded whose cells these are; they may come from a transplant donor. The sequencing sample was made of blood, either unsorted or a sorted T cell fraction (not recorded which). The CDR3 sequence is CASSLEDWEGGTEAFF. CDR3 nucleotide sequence: TGCGCCAGCAGCTTGGAGGACTGGGAAGGAGGCACTGAAGCTTTCTTT.